This T cell receptor beta chain was sequenced during a study of blood T cells in healthy people across ages. Notes on the study in general: Donor CMV status, an unknown factor, possibly confounded changes in expanded clonotypes.

This clonotype was counted a few times. Its antigen is undetermined. This CDR3 has 12 residues. V was trimmed by 6 bases and J by 5 bases, leaving 10 bases between them. CDR1 and CDR2 (germline): SGHTA, FQGNSA. Next came a second PCR, run for about 6 to 12 cycles, which used a sample-barcoded 5' primer along with a J-beta primer mix. Via MiXCR, TCRdb re-called the 5' RACE reads, giving one row per CDR3 protein. The table has around 1.7 million distinct CDR3 sequences, about 28% seen once. The sample, 9 to 10 milliliters of peripheral blood, was drawn from each donor. Per sample, a minimum of 6.5 million PBMCs were isolated.

The material sequenced was blood. This receptor was obtained from a woman aged 30 to 39 in good health. The chain couples TRBV7-2 to TRBJ2-5; D unresolved. The CDR3 sequence is CASRPSLETQYF. For the CDR3, the DNA is TGTGCCAGCAGACCAAGTTTGGAGACCCAGTACTTC.